This T cell receptor (beta chain) was captured by sequencing in a study of cytomegalovirus exposure and HLA in healthy donors. Study outcomes and limitations: The authors enumerated 180 or so TCR beta chains as linked to cytomegalovirus.

This CDR3 comprises 14 residues. CDR1 is MGHRA, CDR2 YSYEKL, per germline. Trimming cost V 4 bases and J 0 bases, with 10 bases left between them. Comment on this clone: No antigen is known for it.

The PCR made use of 60 Vbeta and 13 Jbeta primers. Sequencing used immunoSEQ multiplex PCR; TCRdb keeps in-frame clones, though not all of them. The sample shows 170,000 or so clones, 75% to 85% of them seen only once. This TCR was recovered from a boy aged 5-17 years in good health and CMV-seronegative. The sample was PBMCs. This chain links TRBV4-1 with TRBJ2-7; D is possibly TRBD1 (5 bases). As DNA, the CDR3 is TGCGCCAGCAGCCGCAGGGCCCCCTCCTACGAGCAGTACTTC. As protein: CASSRRAPSYEQYF.